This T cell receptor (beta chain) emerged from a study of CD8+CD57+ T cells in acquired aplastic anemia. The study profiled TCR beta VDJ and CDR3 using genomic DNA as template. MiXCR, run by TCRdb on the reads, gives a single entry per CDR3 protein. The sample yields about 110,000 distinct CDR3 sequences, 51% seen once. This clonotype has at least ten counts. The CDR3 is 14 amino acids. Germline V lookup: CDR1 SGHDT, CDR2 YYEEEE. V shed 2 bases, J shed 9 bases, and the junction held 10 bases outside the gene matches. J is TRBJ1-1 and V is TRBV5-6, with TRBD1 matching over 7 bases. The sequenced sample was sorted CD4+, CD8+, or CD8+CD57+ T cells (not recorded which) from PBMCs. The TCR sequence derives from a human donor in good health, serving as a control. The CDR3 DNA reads TGTGCCAGCAGCTTAGTACAGGGGCCGTATCAAGCTTTCTTT. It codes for CASSLVQGPYQAFF. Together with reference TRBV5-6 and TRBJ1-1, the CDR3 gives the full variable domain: DAGVTQSPTHLIKTRGQQVTLRCSPKSGHDTVSWYQQALGQGPQFIFQYYEEEERQRGNFPDRFSGHQFPNYSSELNVNALLLGDSALYLCASSLVQGPYQAFFGQGTRLTVV.